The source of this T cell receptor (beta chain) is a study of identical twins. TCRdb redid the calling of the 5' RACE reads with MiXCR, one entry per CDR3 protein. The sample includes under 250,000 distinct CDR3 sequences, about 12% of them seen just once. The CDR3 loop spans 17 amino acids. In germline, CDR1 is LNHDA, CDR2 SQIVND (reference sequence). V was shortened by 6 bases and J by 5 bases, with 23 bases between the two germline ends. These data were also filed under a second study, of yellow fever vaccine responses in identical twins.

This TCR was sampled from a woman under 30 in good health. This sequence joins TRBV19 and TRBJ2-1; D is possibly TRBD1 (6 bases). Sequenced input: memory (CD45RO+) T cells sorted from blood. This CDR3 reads CASRGWGTGTLNNEQFF. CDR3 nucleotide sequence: TGTGCCAGTAGAGGCTGGGGAACCGGGACACTCAACAATGAGCAGTTCTTC.